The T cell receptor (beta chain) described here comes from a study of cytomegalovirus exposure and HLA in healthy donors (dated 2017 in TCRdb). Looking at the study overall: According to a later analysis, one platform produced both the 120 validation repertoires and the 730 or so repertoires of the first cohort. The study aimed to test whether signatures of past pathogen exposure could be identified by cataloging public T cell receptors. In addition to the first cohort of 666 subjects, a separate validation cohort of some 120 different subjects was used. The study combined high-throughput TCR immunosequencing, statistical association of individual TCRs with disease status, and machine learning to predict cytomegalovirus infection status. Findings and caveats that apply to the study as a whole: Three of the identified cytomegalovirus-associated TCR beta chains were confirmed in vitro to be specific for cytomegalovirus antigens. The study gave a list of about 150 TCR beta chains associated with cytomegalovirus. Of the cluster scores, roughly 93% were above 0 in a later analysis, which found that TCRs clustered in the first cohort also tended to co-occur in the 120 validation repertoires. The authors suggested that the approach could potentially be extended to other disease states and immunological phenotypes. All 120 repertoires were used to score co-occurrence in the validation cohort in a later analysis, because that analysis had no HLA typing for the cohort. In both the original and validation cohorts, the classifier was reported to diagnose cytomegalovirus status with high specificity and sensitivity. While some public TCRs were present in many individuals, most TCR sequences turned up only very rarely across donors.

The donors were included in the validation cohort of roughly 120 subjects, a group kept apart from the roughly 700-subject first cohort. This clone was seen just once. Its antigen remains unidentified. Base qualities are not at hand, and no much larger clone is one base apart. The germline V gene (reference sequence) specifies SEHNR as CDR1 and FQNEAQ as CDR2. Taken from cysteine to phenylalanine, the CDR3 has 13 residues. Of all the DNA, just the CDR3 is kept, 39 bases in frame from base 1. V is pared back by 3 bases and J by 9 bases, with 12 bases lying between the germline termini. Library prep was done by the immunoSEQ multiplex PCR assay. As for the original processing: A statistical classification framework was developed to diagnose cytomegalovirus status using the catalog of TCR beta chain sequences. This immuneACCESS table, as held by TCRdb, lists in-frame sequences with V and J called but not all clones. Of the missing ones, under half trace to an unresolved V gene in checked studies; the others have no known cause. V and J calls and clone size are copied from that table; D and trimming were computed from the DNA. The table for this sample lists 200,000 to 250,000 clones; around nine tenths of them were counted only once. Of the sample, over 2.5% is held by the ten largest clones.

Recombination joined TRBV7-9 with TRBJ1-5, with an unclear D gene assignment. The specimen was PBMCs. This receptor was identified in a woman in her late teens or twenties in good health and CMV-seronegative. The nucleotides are TGTGCCAGCAGCTTGGAGGGTTTTGGGCCCCAGCATTTT. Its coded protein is CASSLEGFGPQHF.